The 8 T cell receptor beta chains in this list originate from one sample, sequenced in a study of T cells in narcolepsy. The protocol was immunoSEQ multiplex PCR, while the TCRdb copy is restricted to in-frame clones and leaves out a portion. Of fewer than 40,000 clones listed, 83% are singletons. The sequencing sample was made of memory (CD45RA-) CD4+ T cells from blood. Every receptor here comes from a human donor in good health.

The table lists this clone with a count of one. The chain has TRBV19 and TRBJ1-1, with no clear D. Germline loops: CDR1 LNHDA, CDR2 SQIVND (reference sequence). V lost 6 bases to trimming and J lost 7 bases, with 21 bases between them. The length of the CDR3 is 15 residues. DNA of the CDR3: TGTGCCAGTAGGCCCCAAGGAATGAACAGAGGTGAAGCTTTCTTT. Protein product: CASRPQGMNRGEAFF.

The gene calls are TRBV15 and TRBJ2-1; the D gene is possibly TRBD2 (6 bases). The CDR3 sequence is 15 residues long. Trimming pared 0 bases from V and 6 bases from J, leaving 12 bases between. Germline lookup yields CDR1 LNHNV and CDR2 YYDKDF (reference sequence). DNA of the CDR3: TGTGCCACCAGCAGAGATCCACTAGCTGGCAATGAGCAGTTCTTC. This encodes CATSRDPLAGNEQFF.

The gene calls are TRBV6-5 and TRBJ1-2; D not resolved. V lost 6 bases and J 8 bases, leaving 10 bases between the germline ends. Germline CDR1 and CDR2: MNHEY and SVGAGI. This CDR3 has 11 amino acids. CDR3 bases: TGTGCCAGCAGCCCCGGAGGAGGCTACACCTTC. It translates to CASSPGGGYTF.

This chain joins TRBV7-8 and TRBJ2-7; 7 bases fit TRBD2. Germline CDR1 and CDR2: SGHVS and FQNEAQ. V shed 2 bases, J shed 5 bases, and the junction held 3 bases outside the gene matches. The CDR3 is 13 residues long. For the CDR3, the DNA is TGTGCCAGCAGCTTACCACTAGCGAACGAGCAGTACTTC. It translates to CASSLPLANEQYF.

The genes are TRBV19 and TRBJ2-1; TRBD2 aligns across 8 bases. The CDR3 sequence is 16 residues long. Germline CDR1 and CDR2: LNHDA and SQIVND (reference sequence). V lost 6 bases, J lost 8 bases, and 15 bases stayed unmatched. CDR3 nucleotides: TGTGCCAGTAGGGACCCCTTCCGGGGGGGCTGGGATGAGCAGTTCTTC. Its protein product is CASRDPFRGGWDEQFF.

The V gene is TRBV14, the J gene TRBJ1-1, with D possibly matching TRBD1 (5 bases). CDR3 size: 13 residues. V was cut by 4 bases and J by 4 bases, with 10 bases left in between. Germline values: CDR1 SGHDN, CDR2 FVKESK. CDR3 residues: CASSRDQATEAFF. For the CDR3, the DNA is TGTGCCAGCAGCCGGGACCAAGCCACTGAAGCTTTCTTT.

This chain joins TRBV11-2 and TRBJ2-2, with 7 bases lining up with TRBD1. J gave up 4 bases and V 8 bases, and 10 bases lay outside the gene matches. The germline V gene encodes CDR1 SGHAT and CDR2 FQNNGV. The CDR3 contains 15 residues. CDR3 region: CASYEGGVGTGELFF. The CDR3, as DNA: TGTGCCAGCTACGAAGGGGGCGTCGGCACCGGGGAGCTGTTTTTT. Using reference TRBV11-2 and TRBJ2-2 for the parts outside the CDR3, the full variable domain is EAGVAQSPRYKIIEKRQSVAFWCNPISGHATLYWYQQILGQGPKLLIQFQNNGVVDDSQLPKDRFSAERLKGVDSTLKIQPAKLEDSAVYLCASYEGGVGTGELFFGEGSRLTVL.

This clone was observed a single time. This rearrangement joins TRBV5-1 to TRBJ1-6; no definite D call. The germline V gene encodes CDR1 SGHRS and CDR2 YFSETQ. The CDR3 length is 14 residues. The V end lost 4 bases, the J end lost 4 bases, and 9 bases lay between the germline ends. CDR3 sequence reads: CASSRTEYNSPLHF. The CDR3 coding sequence is TGCGCCAGCAGCAGGACGGAATATAATTCACCCCTCCACTTT. The full variable domain, completed using reference TRBV5-1 and TRBJ1-6, is KAGVTQTPRYLIKTRGQQVTLSCSPISGHRSVSWYQQTPGQGLQFLFEYFSETQRNKGNFPGRFSGRQFSNSRSEMNVSTLELGDSALYLCASSRTEYNSPLHFGNGTRLTVT.